Listed below are T cell receptor beta chains from one sample, sequenced in a study of shared clonotypes between healthy human individuals. The assay was immunoSEQ multiplex PCR, and TCRdb's table has in-frame clones only and misses some. The table records more than 2,000,000 clones, just over 90% of them present only once. The sequencing input was naive CD4+ T cells sorted from blood. These TCRs come from a man aged 18 to 29 in good health. The CDR3 runs from the conserved cysteine through the conserved F or W. Fields, in order: V gene, clone size, D gene, J gene, CDR3 DNA, CDR3 protein. The D gene is left open where the match is weak. Clone size, where shown, is once, few, many, or a class for clones that have expanded.

>TRBV6-5|.|TRBD1|TRBJ2-7
TGTGCCAGCAGTCGACAGGGAAACGAGCAGTACTTC
CASSRQGNEQYF
>TRBV7-2|.|.|TRBJ2-1
TGTGCCAGCAGCTTAGGGACACATGTCAATGAGCAGTTCTTC
CASSLGTHVNEQFF
>TRBV25-1|.|TRBD1|TRBJ2-1
TGTGCCAGCAGAAACCGACAGGGGTACTACAATGAGCAGTTCTTC
CASRNRQGYYNEQFF
>TRBV11-2|.|TRBD2|TRBJ2-1
TGTGCCAGCAGCTTTCTAGCGGGGTCCCTCTACAATGAGCAGTTCTTC
CASSFLAGSLYNEQFF
>TRBV7-2|.|TRBD2|TRBJ2-1
TGTGCCAGCAGCGTAGGAGGACTAGCGGGAAACTACAATGAGCAGTTCTTC
CASSVGGLAGNYNEQFF
>TRBV30|.|.|TRBJ2-3
TGTGCCTCCCGACCTCGGGGCCCAGATACGCAGTATTTT
CASRPRGPDTQYF
>TRBV10-3|.|.|TRBJ2-3
TGTGCCACCTCTTCGGGAGATACGCAGTATTTT
CATSSGDTQYF
>TRBV19|once|.|TRBJ1-6
TGTGCCAGTAGTATGATTCAATTTAATTCACCCCTCCACTTT
CASSMIQFNSPLHF
>TRBV7-2|once|TRBD2|TRBJ2-7
TGTGCCAGCAGCTCGGGACTAGCGGGAGTGTACGAGCAGTACTTC
CASSSGLAGVYEQYF
>TRBV30|.|TRBD2|TRBJ2-5
TGTGCCTGGCTGGGACTAGCGATGCGAGAGACCCAGTACTTC
CAWLGLAMRETQYF
>TRBV5-1|few|.|TRBJ2-2
TGCGCCAGCAGCTTGGAGGGATACTCCACCGGGGAGCTGTTTTTT
CASSLEGYSTGELFF
>TRBV30|.|TRBD1|TRBJ1-5
TGTGCCTGGAGTGAACCGGACAGGGGCGCTCTTTATAGCAATCAGCCCCAGCATTTT
CAWSEPDRGALYSNQPQHF
>TRBV5-8|.|.|TRBJ1-1
TGTGCCAGCAGCCGTAGGGGAGGGAGAGAAGCTTTCTTT
CASSRRGGREAFF
>TRBV29-1|.|.|TRBJ1-1
TGCAGCGTTGAATCCGTGGGCACTGAAGCTTTCTTT
CSVESVGTEAFF
>TRBV5-1|.|TRBD1|TRBJ2-2
TGCGCCAGCAGCCATGACAGGGCTCCGGGCGGGGAGCTGTTTTTT
CASSHDRAPGGELFF
>TRBV6-5|.|TRBD2|TRBJ2-1
TGTGCCAGCAGTTACTCGACTAGCGGACGGGATGAGCAGTTCTTC
CASSYSTSGRDEQFF
>TRBV2|once|.|TRBJ2-3
TGTGCCAGCAGTGGGAGCTTAGGAGGGGTCACAGATACGCAGTATTTT
CASSGSLGGVTDTQYF
>TRBV19|once|.|TRBJ1-1
TGTGCCAGTACCAAGACAGCCCAGAACACTGAAGCTTTCTTT
CASTKTAQNTEAFF
>TRBV5-1|.|.|TRBJ1-6
TGCGCCAGCAGCCTCTCAGGCGGTGTCGACTCACCCCTCCACTTT
CASSLSGGVDSPLHF
>TRBV2|.|.|TRBJ2-6
TGTGCCACCTCGATCGGGGCCAACGTCCTGACTTTC
CATSIGANVLTF
>TRBV19|.|.|TRBJ1-3
TGTGCCAGTTTGGAACGCTTCTCTGGAAACACCATATATTTT
CASLERFSGNTIYF
>TRBV5-6|once|TRBD1|TRBJ2-7
TGTGCCAGCAGCTCCGGGACAGGAGACTCCCCGCAGTACTTC
CASSSGTGDSPQYF
>TRBV10-2|.|TRBD2|TRBJ2-3
TGCGCCAGCAGTACAACTAGCGGGAGGCCCCTCACAGATACGCAGTATTTT
CASSTTSGRPLTDTQYF
>TRBV5-6|.|.|TRBJ2-5
TGTGCCAGCAGCTTGCAACAGAAAGGGCAAGAGACCCAGTACTTC
CASSLQQKGQETQYF
>TRBV11-3|.|.|TRBJ2-3
TGTGCCAGCAGCTTATCACTTGGCGGCACAGATACGCAGTATTTT
CASSLSLGGTDTQYF
>TRBV5-4|.|TRBD2|TRBJ2-3
TGTGCCAGCACTCCCCGGGGGGGGACAGATACGCAGTATTTT
CASTPRGGTDTQYF
>TRBV2|.|TRBD2|TRBJ2-7
TGTGCCAGCAAACTAGCGGGGGGGATCTACGAGCAGTACTTC
CASKLAGGIYEQYF
>TRBV28|.|.|TRBJ2-7
TGTGCCAGCAGTTTCCGGGGGGCGAGCTACGAGCAGTACTTC
CASSFRGASYEQYF
>TRBV15|.|.|TRBJ2-5
TGTGCCACCAGCAGAGATGAGGTCCAAGAGACCCAGTACTTC
CATSRDEVQETQYF
>TRBV7-3|.|.|TRBJ1-6
TGTGCCAGCCCGGATCTCGGAGGCGCACCCCTCCACTTT
CASPDLGGAPLHF
>TRBV4-2|.|.|TRBJ1-3
TGTGCCAGCAGCCAACAACAGGGCTCTGGAAACACCATATATTTT
CASSQQQGSGNTIYF
>TRBV7-2|.|.|TRBJ1-3
TGTGCCAGCAGCTTCACGTCCACGACTGGAAACACCATATATTTT
CASSFTSTTGNTIYF
>TRBV27|.|TRBD1|TRBJ1-2
TGTGCCAGCAGCCTGTTAGGACAGGGTGGCTACACCTTC
CASSLLGQGGYTF
>TRBV5-1|.|.|TRBJ2-7
TGCGCCAGCAGCCGGTCGGACACGAGCGAGCAGTACTTC
CASSRSDTSEQYF
>TRBV6-6|.|TRBD1|TRBJ2-7
TGTGCCAGCAGCCTTGACAGGGAAGACGAGCAGTACTTC
CASSLDREDEQYF
>TRBV10-2|.|TRBD2|TRBJ2-5
TGCGCCAGCAGTCCCTCCGGGACTAGCGGGGACGTCCGCTACTTC
CASSPSGTSGDVRYF
>TRBV2|.|.|TRBJ2-1
TGTGCCAGCGGTAATAGCTACAATGAGCAGTTCTTC
CASGNSYNEQFF
>TRBV5-1|.|.|TRBJ1-3
TGCGCCAGCAGCTCAGGGGGAAACACCATATATTTT
CASSSGGNTIYF
>TRBV18|.|.|TRBJ2-3
TGTGCCAGCTCACCACTCGCCGGGGTTAGCACAGATACGCAGTATTTT
CASSPLAGVSTDTQYF
>TRBV27|once|TRBD1|TRBJ2-1
TGTGCCAGCAGGCCGGGACAGGGGAACAATGAGCAGTTCTTC
CASRPGQGNNEQFF
>TRBV4-1|.|.|TRBJ1-5
TGCGCCAGCAGCCAAGCCCTCCATGGGGAAAGGTTTGGTCAGCCCCAGCATTTT
CASSQALHGERFGQPQHF
>TRBV6-5|.|.|TRBJ1-4
TGTGCCAGCAGCCGGACAGATAATGAAAAACTGTTTTTT
CASSRTDNEKLFF
>TRBV6-1|.|.|TRBJ2-2
TGTGCCAGCAATATCGACGGTAACACCGGGGAGCTGTTTTTT
CASNIDGNTGELFF
>TRBV5-1|.|.|TRBJ2-3
TGCGCCAGCAGCTTGGCTGACAGGTCAGATACGCAGTATTTT
CASSLADRSDTQYF
>TRBV2|once|TRBD1|TRBJ1-6
TGTGCCAGCAGGAGAGGGACAGATAATTCACCCCTCCACTTT
CASRRGTDNSPLHF
>TRBV5-1|.|.|TRBJ1-1
TGCGCCAGCAGCTTGGACAGGGAGTTAAACACTGAAGCTTTCTTT
CASSLDRELNTEAFF
>TRBV29-1|.|TRBD1|TRBJ2-1
TGCAGCTTTTGGGACAGCTACAATGAGCAGTTCTTC
CSFWDSYNEQFF
>TRBV4-3|.|.|TRBJ1-2
TGCGCCAGCAGCCAAGATCGGACAGTTTCCTTCTATGGCTACACCTTC
CASSQDRTVSFYGYTF
>TRBV18|.|TRBD1|TRBJ2-7
TGTGCCAGCTCACAGGGGACAGGGGAGCAGTACTTC
CASSQGTGEQYF
>TRBV20-1|.|.|TRBJ1-1
TGCAGTGCCACCAGGGACCCGACCGCTTTCTTT
CSATRDPTAFF
>TRBV7-3|.|TRBD2|TRBJ2-5
TGTGCCAGCAGCTTAGCGGGGGGGCTGGAGACCCAGTACTTC
CASSLAGGLETQYF
>TRBV7-9|.|.|TRBJ1-4
TGTGCCAGCAGCTTAGCGGGGCAGTCAACTAATGAAAAACTGTTTTTT
CASSLAGQSTNEKLFF